This paragraph reports one T cell receptor (beta chain). The antigen is undetermined. This entry comes from a study of T cell responses to AZD1222 COVID-19 vaccine. Study overall: Pooling of second doses given at about 4 or about 12 weeks was done. Study-wide findings and caveats: Only six AZD1222 recipients tested seropositive at baseline. No day 14 peak samples; only post-peak repertoires were characterized. It should be noted that donors were predominantly white British and more often female, and clonal diversity was possibly underestimated.

Method: immunoSEQ multiplex PCR; TCRdb's copy keeps in-frame clones and lacks some. This table has some 160,000 clones, about 92% appearing once. The CDR3 is 15 residues long. Between the trimmed V and J ends, which lost 6 bases and 1 base, there was a span of 15 bases. The germline gives CDR1 MGHRA, CDR2 YSYEKL. The clonotype originates from an adult in good health. This chain connects TRBV4-1 to TRBJ1-1, with D uncertain. This material consisted of peripheral blood, taken on day 0 of AZD1222 vaccination. DNA of the CDR3: TGCGCCAGCAGAATCATACCCCTCGGGAACACTGAAGCTTTCTTT. Its protein product is CASRIIPLGNTEAFF.